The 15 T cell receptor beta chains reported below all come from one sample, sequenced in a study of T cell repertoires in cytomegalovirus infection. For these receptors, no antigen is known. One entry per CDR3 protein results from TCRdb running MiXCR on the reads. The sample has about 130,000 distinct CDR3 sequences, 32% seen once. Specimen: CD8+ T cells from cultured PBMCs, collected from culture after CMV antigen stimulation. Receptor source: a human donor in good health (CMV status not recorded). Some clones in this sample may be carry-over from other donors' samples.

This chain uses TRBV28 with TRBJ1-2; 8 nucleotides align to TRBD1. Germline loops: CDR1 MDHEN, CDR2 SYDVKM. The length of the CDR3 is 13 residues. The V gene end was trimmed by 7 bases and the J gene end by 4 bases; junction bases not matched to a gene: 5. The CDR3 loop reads CASTTTGGYGYTF. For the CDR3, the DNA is TGTGCCAGCACTACCACAGGGGGCTATGGCTACACCTTC.

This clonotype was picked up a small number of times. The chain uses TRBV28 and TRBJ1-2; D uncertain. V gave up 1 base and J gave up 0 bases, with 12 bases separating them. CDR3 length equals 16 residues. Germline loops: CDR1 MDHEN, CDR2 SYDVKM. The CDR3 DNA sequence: TGTGCCAGCAGTTTATTCGAGGCCAGAGCTAACTATGGCTACACCTTC. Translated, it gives CASSLFEARANYGYTF.

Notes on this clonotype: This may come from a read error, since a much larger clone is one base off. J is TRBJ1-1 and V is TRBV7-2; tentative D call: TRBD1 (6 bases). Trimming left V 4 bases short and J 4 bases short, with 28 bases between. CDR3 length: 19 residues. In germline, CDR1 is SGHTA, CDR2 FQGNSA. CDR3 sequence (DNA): TGTGCCAGCAGCTCTCACCCCTACGGGGCCGACAGGCGGGCCACTGAAGCTTTCTTT. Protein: CASSSHPYGADRRATEAFF.

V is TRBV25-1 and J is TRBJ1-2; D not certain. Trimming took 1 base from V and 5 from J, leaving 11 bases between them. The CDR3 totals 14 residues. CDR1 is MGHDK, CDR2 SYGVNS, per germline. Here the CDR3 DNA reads TGTGCCAGCAGTGAATCGAGCCCCGGGTATGGCTACACCTTC. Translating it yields CASSESSPGYGYTF.

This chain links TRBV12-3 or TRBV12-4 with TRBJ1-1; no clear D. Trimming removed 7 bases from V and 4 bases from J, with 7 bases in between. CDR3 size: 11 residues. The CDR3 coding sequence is TGTGCCAGCAAACACAGCACTGAAGCTTTCTTT. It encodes CASKHSTEAFF.

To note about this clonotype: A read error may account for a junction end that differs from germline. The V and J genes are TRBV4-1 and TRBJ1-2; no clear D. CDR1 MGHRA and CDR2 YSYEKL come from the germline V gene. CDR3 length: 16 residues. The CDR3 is CASSQDSVGRNYGYTF. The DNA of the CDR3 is TGTGCCAGCAGCCAAGACTCTGTCGGGAGGAACTATGGCTACACCTTC.

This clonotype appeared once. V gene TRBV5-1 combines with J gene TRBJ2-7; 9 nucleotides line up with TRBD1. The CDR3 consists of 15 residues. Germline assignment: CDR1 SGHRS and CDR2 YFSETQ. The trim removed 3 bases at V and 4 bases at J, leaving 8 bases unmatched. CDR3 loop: CASSSFDRGSYEQYF. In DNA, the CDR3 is TGCGCCAGCAGCTCCTTCGACAGGGGGTCTTACGAGCAGTACTTC.

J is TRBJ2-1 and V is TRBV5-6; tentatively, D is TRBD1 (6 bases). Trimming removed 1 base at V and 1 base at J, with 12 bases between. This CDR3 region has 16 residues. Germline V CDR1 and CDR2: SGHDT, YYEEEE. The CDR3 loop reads CASSLWETGSYNEQFF. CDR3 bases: TGTGCCAGCAGCTTGTGGGAGACAGGATCCTACAATGAGCAGTTCTTC.

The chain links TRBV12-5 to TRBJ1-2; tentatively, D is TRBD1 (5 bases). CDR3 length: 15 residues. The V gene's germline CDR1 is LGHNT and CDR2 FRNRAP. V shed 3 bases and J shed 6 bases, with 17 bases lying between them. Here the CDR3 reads CASGFHLGGTHGYTF. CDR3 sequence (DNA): TGTGCTAGTGGTTTTCACCTCGGGGGGACCCATGGCTACACCTTC.

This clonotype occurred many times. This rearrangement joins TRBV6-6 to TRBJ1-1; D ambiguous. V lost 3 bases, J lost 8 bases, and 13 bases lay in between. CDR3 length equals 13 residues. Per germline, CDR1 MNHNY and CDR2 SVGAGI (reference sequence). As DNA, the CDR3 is TGTGCCAGCAGTTATCCGGTGTTTCTCGAAGCTTTCTTT. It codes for CASSYPVFLEAFF.

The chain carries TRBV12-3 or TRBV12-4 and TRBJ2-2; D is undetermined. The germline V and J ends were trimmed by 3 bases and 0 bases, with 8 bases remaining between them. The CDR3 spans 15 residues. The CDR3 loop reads CASSLDRSNTGELFF. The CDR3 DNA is TGTGCCAGCAGTTTGGACCGTTCGAACACCGGGGAGCTGTTTTTT.

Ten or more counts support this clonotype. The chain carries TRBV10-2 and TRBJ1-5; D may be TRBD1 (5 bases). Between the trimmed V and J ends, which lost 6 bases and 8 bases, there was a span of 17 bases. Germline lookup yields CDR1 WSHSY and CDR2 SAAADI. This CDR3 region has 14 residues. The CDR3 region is CASRSRDGDKPQHF. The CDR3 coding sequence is TGCGCCAGCAGGTCCCGGGACGGCGATAAGCCCCAGCATTTT.

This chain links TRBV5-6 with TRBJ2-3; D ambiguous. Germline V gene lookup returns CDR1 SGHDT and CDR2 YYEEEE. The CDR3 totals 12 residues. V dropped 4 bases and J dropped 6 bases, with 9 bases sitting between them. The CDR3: CASSPWLDTQYF. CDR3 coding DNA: TGTGCCAGCAGCCCCTGGCTGGATACGCAGTATTTT. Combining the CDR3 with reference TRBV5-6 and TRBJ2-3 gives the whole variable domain DAGVTQSPTHLIKTRGQQVTLRCSPKSGHDTVSWYQQALGQGPQFIFQYYEEEERQRGNFPDRFSGHQFPNYSSELNVNALLLGDSALYLCASSPWLDTQYFGPGTRLTVL.

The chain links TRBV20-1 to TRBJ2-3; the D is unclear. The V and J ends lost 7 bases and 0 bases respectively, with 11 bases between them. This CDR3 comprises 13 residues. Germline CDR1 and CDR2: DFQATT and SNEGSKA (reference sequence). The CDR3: CSVSHKSTDTQYF. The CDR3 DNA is TGCAGTGTGTCACATAAGAGCACAGATACGCAGTATTTT.

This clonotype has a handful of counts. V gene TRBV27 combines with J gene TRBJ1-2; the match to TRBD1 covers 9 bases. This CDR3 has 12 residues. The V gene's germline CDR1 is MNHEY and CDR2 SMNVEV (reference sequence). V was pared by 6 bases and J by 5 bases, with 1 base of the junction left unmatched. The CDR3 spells CASRDRGYGYTF. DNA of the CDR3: TGTGCCAGCAGAGACAGGGGGTATGGCTACACCTTC.